Reported below is one T cell receptor (beta chain). This sample is drawn from a study of blood T cell repertoires in COVID-19. Overall study: The cDNA or gDNA used as material had been derived from T cells, B-cell-depleted T cells, or PBMCs.

In the original processing: How many nucleated cells were present was estimated from reference gene primer amplification. Clones were read by immunoSEQ multiplex PCR, and TCRdb kept only the in-frame ones, dropping some. V and J calls and clone size are as listed in that table; D and trimming were resolved from the DNA. The sample includes about 110,000 clones, about three quarters of them seen just once. Deletions cut 3 bases from V and 5 bases from J, with 4 bases between. From germline, CDR1 is LNHDA and CDR2 SQIVND (reference sequence). The CDR3 covers 11 residues. This TCR derives from a woman older than 75 with active or convalescent COVID-19. What was sequenced was peripheral blood. The chain joins TRBV19 to TRBJ1-2; D uncertain. The DNA for the CDR3 is TGTGCCAGTAGTATCAGATATGGCTACACCTTC. Encoded protein: CASSIRYGYTF.